This T cell receptor beta chain was observed in a study of blood T cell repertoires in COVID-19. Overall study: T cells, B-cell-depleted T cells, or PBMCs supplied cDNA or gDNA.

This CDR3 contains 13 residues. V lost 6 bases and J lost 13; bases outside the gene matches: 12. Produced via immunoSEQ multiplex PCR; TCRdb's table is partial and in-frame only. The top ten clones hold approximately 0.8% of a sample with roughly 250,000 clones, 80% to 95% of them seen once. Input material: peripheral blood. The rearrangement links TRBV12-3 or TRBV12-4 to TRBJ2-1, with 7 bases aligning to TRBD2. The sequence was obtained from a man aged 25-40 years with COVID-19, enrolled during active disease. The CDR3 nucleotides are TGTGCCAGCAGCTCGGAAAGCGGGGTCGGACAGTTCTTC. This translates into CASSSESGVGQFF.